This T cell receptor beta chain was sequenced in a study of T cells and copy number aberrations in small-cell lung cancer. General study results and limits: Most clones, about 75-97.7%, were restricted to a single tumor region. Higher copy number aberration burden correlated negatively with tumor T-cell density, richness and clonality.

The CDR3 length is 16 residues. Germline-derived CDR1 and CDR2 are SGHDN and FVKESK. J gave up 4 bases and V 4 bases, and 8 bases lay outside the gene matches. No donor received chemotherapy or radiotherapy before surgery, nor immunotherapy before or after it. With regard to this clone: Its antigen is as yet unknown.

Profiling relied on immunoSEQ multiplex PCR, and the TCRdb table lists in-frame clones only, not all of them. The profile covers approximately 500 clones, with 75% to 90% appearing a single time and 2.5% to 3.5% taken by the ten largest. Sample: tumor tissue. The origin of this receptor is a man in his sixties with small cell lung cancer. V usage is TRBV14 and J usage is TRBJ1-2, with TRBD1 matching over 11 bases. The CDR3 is CASSLWDRGYGYGYTF. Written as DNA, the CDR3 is TGTGCCAGCAGCCTCTGGGACAGGGGGTATGGCTATGGCTACACCTTC.